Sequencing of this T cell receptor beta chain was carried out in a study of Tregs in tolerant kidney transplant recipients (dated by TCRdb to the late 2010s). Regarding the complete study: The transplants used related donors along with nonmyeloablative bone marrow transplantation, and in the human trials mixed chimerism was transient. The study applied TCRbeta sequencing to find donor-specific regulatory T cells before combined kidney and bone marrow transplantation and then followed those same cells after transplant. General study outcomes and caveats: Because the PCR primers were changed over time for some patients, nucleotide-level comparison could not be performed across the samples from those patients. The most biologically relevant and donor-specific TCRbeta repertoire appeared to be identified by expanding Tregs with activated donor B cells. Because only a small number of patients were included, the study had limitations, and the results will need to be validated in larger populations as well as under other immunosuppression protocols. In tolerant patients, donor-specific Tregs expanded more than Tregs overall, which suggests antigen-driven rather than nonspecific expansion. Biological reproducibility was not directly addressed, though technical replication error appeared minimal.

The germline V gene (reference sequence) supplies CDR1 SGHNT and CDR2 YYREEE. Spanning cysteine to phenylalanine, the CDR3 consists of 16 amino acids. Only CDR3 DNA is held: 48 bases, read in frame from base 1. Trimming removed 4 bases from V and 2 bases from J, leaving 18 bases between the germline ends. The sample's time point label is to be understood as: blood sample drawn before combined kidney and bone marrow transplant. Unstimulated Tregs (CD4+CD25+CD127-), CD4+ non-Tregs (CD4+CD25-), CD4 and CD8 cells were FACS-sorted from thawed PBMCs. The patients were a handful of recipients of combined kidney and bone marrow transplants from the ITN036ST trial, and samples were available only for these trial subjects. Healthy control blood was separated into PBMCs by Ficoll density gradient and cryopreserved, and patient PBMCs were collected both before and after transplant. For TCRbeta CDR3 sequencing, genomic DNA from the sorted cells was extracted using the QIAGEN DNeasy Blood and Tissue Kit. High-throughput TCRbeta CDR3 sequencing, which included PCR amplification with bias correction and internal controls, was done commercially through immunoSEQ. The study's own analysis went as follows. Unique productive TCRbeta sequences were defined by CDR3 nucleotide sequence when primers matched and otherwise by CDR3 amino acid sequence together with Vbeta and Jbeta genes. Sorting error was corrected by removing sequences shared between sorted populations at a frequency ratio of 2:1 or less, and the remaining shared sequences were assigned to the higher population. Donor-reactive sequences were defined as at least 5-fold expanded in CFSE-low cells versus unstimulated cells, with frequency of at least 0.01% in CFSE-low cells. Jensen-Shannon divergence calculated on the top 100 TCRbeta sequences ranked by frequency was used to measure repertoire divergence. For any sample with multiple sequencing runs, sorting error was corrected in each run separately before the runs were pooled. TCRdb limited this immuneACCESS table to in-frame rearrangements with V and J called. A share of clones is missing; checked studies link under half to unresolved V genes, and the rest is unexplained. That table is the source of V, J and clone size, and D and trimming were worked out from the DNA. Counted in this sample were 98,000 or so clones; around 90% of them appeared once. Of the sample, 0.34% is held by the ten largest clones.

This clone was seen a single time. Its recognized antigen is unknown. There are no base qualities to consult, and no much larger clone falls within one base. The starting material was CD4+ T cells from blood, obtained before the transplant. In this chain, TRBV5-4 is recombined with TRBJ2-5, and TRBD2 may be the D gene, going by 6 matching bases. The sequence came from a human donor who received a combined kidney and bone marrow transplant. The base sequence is TGTGCCAGCAGCGGGTATGGAGGGCCCTGGCAAGAGACCCAGTACTTC. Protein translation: CASSGYGGPWQETQYF.